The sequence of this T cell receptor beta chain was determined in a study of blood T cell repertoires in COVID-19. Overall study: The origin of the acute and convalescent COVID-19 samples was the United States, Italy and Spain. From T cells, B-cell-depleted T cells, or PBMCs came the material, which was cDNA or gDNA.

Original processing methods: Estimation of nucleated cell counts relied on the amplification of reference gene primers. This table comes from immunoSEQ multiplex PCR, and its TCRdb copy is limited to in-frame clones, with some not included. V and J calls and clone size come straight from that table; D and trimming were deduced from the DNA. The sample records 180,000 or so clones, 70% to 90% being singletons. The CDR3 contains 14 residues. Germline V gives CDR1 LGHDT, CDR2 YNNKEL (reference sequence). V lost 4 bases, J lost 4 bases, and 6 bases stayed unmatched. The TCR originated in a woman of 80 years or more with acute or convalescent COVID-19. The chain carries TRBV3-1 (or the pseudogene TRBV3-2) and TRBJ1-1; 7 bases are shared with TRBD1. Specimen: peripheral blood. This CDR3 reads CASSPLWTGTEAFF. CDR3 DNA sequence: TGTGCCAGCAGCCCGTTGTGGACAGGCACTGAAGCTTTCTTT.